What follows are 30 T cell receptor beta chains derived from one specimen sequenced in a study of shared clonotypes between healthy human individuals. Clones were sequenced by immunoSEQ multiplex PCR, and TCRdb holds only the in-frame ones, with some missing. This sample has around 2.5 million clones, with 93% found just once. Sequencing was performed on naive CD4+ T cells from PBMCs. Subset described: CD45RA+ positively selected. All receptors come from a young man in good health. Some clones in this sample may be carry-over from other donors' samples.

The rearrangement links TRBV27 to TRBJ2-7; D call uncertain. Germline V gene data show CDR1 as MNHEY and CDR2 as SMNVEV (reference sequence). The V and J ends lost 3 bases and 2 bases respectively, with 11 bases between them. The length of the CDR3 is 14 residues. The CDR3 DNA sequence: TGTGCCAGCAGTTTCCTGGCGTCGACCTACGAGCAGTACTTC. Its protein is CASSFLASTYEQYF.

The rearrangement joins TRBV6-6 to TRBJ1-6; 9 bases are a match to TRBD1. This CDR3 has 16 residues. The V gene's germline CDR1 is MNHNY and CDR2 SVGAGI (reference sequence). With V trimmed by 2 bases and J by 7 bases, 6 bases remained unmatched. For the CDR3, the DNA is TGTGCCAGCAGTTACGGCACCGGGACAGGGAATTCACCCCTCCACTTT. Its protein is CASSYGTGTGNSPLHF.

The rearrangement uses TRBV11-3 and TRBJ1-3, with D perhaps TRBD1 (6 bases). V was pared by 5 bases and J by 4 bases, with 12 bases between. Germline V gene data show CDR1 as SGHNT and CDR2 as YENEEA. The CDR3 has 14 residues. As DNA, the CDR3 is TGTGCCAGCAGCCTACAGGGCCACGGAAACACCATATATTTT. It encodes CASSLQGHGNTIYF.

The rearrangement links TRBV9 to TRBJ2-2, with D unclear. Trimming stripped 0 bases from V and 0 bases from J, with 9 bases between. The length of the CDR3 is 16 residues. Germline CDR1 reads SGDLS; CDR2 reads YYNGEE. This CDR3 is CASSVVAAANTGELFF. For the CDR3, the DNA is TGTGCCAGCAGCGTAGTCGCGGCTGCGAACACCGGGGAGCTGTTTTTT.

This chain links TRBV6-1 with TRBJ1-6; D not certain. The CDR3 is 18 amino acids. Germline lookup yields CDR1 MNHNS and CDR2 SASEGT. With 2 bases removed from V and 7 bases from J, the gap between germline ends came to 21 bases. For the CDR3, the DNA is TGTGCCAGCAGTGAATTCCCCCCCTGGGAGGGCCCCAATTCACCCCTCCACTTT. As protein: CASSEFPPWEGPNSPLHF.

This chain links TRBV7-3 with TRBJ1-1; no clear D gene. The germline gives CDR1 SGHTA, CDR2 FQGTGA. This CDR3 contains 15 residues. Trimming pared 2 bases from V and 5 bases from J, leaving 15 bases between. CDR3 coding DNA: TGTGCCAGCAGCTTACGGCCAGGAGATGGGACTGAAGCTTTCTTT. This translates into CASSLRPGDGTEAFF.

This rearrangement joins TRBV25-1 to TRBJ2-7; TRBD1 is a possible D gene (5 bases). The CDR3 length is 16 residues. Germline V gene sequence: CDR1 MGHDK, CDR2 SYGVNS. Trimming took 0 bases from V and 2 from J, leaving 14 bases between them. CDR3 protein: CASSEYRAGSTYEQYF. DNA for the CDR3: TGTGCCAGCAGTGAATATCGGGCAGGGTCGACCTACGAGCAGTACTTC.

This clone was recorded once. The chain is built from TRBV7-3 and TRBJ2-1; possible D gene TRBD2, 6 bases. Germline V lookup: CDR1 SGHTA, CDR2 FQGTGA. This CDR3 has 15 amino acids. V was pared by 5 bases and J by 9 bases, with 20 bases between. CDR3 nucleotide sequence: TGTGCCAGCAGCGACCAAGCGGGCACTCCGGTTGAGCAGTTCTTC. It codes for CASSDQAGTPVEQFF.

V gene TRBV27 combines with J gene TRBJ1-5; TRBD1 aligns across 9 bases. The CDR3 consists of 17 residues. Germline CDR1 reads MNHEY; CDR2 reads SMNVEV (reference sequence). The trim removed 5 bases at V and 3 bases at J, leaving 11 bases unmatched. This CDR3 is CASSPFPGQGINQPQHF. For the CDR3, the DNA is TGTGCCAGCAGTCCATTCCCGGGACAGGGAATCAATCAGCCCCAGCATTTT.

The chain couples TRBV5-5 to TRBJ1-1; perhaps TRBD1 as D (5 bases). The germline gives CDR1 SGHKS, CDR2 YYEKEE (reference sequence). The CDR3 extends over 14 amino acids. Trimming stripped 5 bases from V and 4 bases from J, with 15 bases between. This CDR3 is CASRRVVGVTEAFF. As DNA, the CDR3 is TGTGCCAGCAGAAGGGTGGTAGGGGTCACTGAAGCTTTCTTT.

Points on this clone: The same CDR3 is also encoded by other DNA sequences in this sample. The CDR3 is CASSSLNQPQHF. Written as DNA, the CDR3 is TGTGCCAGCAGTTCCCTAAACCAGCCCCAGCATTTT. The chain is built from TRBV28 and TRBJ1-5; D unresolved. This CDR3 is built from 12 residues. Trimming stripped 4 bases from V and 7 bases from J, with 8 bases between. Germline values: CDR1 MDHEN, CDR2 SYDVKM.

V usage is TRBV6-6 and J usage is TRBJ1-5; D possibly corresponds to TRBD1 (5 bases). The V gene lost 8 bases and the J gene lost 5 bases, with 16 bases spanning the gap. This CDR3 is built from 14 residues. Looked up from germline, CDR1 is MNHNY and CDR2 is SVGAGI (reference sequence). CDR3 nucleotides: TGTGCCAGCTCGGGGCCATCCCCCCATCAGCCCCAGCATTTT. Residues: CASSGPSPHQPQHF.

The rearrangement uses TRBV27 and TRBJ2-7; TRBD2 matches 9 bases. V trimming: 3 bases; J trimming: 4 bases; junction bases outside the gene matches: 7. CDR1 is MNHEY, CDR2 SMNVEV, per germline (reference sequence). The CDR3 sequence is 15 residues long. The chain's CDR3 is CASSFLAGDTYEQYF. CDR3 nucleotide sequence: TGTGCCAGCAGTTTCTTAGCGGGAGATACTTACGAGCAGTACTTC.

The chain uses TRBV6-5 and TRBJ2-2, with D possibly TRBD1 on 6 matching bases. V lost 5 bases, J lost 4 bases, and 11 bases lay in between. CDR1 MNHEY and CDR2 SVGAGI come from the germline V gene. The CDR3 covers 14 residues. The DNA of the CDR3 is TGTGCCAGCAGTAATACAGGGAGCACCGGGGAGCTGTTTTTT. This codes for CASSNTGSTGELFF.

This chain uses TRBV29-1 with TRBJ2-2, with D possibly being TRBD1 (5 bases). CDR1 is SQVTM and CDR2 is ANQGSEA in the germline V gene. V was pared by 4 bases and J by 7 bases, with 10 bases between. The CDR3 is made up of 12 amino acids. The DNA for the CDR3 is TGCAGCGTTGCCAGGGATGTCGGGGAGCTGTTTTTT. Translation gives CSVARDVGELFF.

This clone came up once. This CDR3 is also generated by other DNA sequences in the sample. The V gene is TRBV19, the J gene TRBJ1-2; 9 bases map to TRBD1. With V trimmed by 5 bases and J by 4 bases, 2 bases remained unmatched. The germline CDR1 and CDR2 sequences are LNHDA and SQIVND (reference sequence). This CDR3 contains 13 residues. In nucleotides, the CDR3 is TGTGCCAGTAGTTCGGGACAGGGCTATGGCTACACCTTC. Translating it yields CASSSGQGYGYTF.

This chain joins TRBV10-1 and TRBJ2-7; the D gene is possibly TRBD2 (5 bases). The CDR3 extends over 11 amino acids. Per the germline V gene, CDR1 is WNHNN and CDR2 is SYGVQD (reference sequence). Trimming pared 4 bases from V and 5 bases from J, leaving 6 bases between. The CDR3: CASSAGNEQYF. The CDR3 coding sequence is TGCGCCAGCAGTGCGGGAAACGAGCAGTACTTC.

Details on this clone: Different DNA sequences within this sample yield the same CDR3. The chain uses TRBV28 and TRBJ1-1; TRBD1 is a possible D gene (5 bases). V was cut by 11 bases and J by 5 bases, with 12 bases left in between. This CDR3 contains 11 residues. Germline V gene sequence: CDR1 MDHEN, CDR2 SYDVKM. The CDR3 here is CASSGGTEAFF. The CDR3 DNA reads as TGTGCCTCTTCGGGGGGGACTGAAGCTTTCTTT.

A note on this clone: Different DNA sequences within this sample yield the same CDR3. V is TRBV11-2 and J is TRBJ2-1; D gene uncertain. In germline, CDR1 is SGHAT, CDR2 FQNNGV. The V end lost 2 bases, the J end lost 2 bases, and 7 bases lay between the germline ends. CDR3 length: 14 residues. CDR3 bases: TGTGCCAGCAGCTTACGGCAAACCTACAATGAGCAGTTCTTC. The encoded protein is CASSLRQTYNEQFF.

The genes are TRBV6-1 and TRBJ2-5; 7 bases fit TRBD2. The CDR3 has 14 residues. V trimming: 9 bases; J trimming: 5 bases; junction bases outside the gene matches: 12. Germline CDR1 reads MNHNS; CDR2 reads SASEGT. In DNA, the CDR3 is TGTGCCAGTACTTGGGGAGGGGTGGGTGAGACCCAGTACTTC. It specifies CASTWGGVGETQYF.

V is TRBV7-8 and J is TRBJ2-5; D ambiguous. The CDR3 is 14 amino acids. From germline, CDR1 is SGHVS and CDR2 FQNEAQ. Trimming removed 4 bases from V and 4 bases from J, with 13 bases in between. In DNA form, the CDR3 reads TGTGCCAGCAGCTACCGACTCTTGTCAGAGACCCAGTACTTC. Its translation: CASSYRLLSETQYF.

J is TRBJ1-1 and V is TRBV6-4, with TRBD1 as a possible D gene (5 bases). Trimming took 4 bases from V and 2 from J, leaving 8 bases between them. The germline V gene encodes CDR1 MRHNA and CDR2 SNTAGT. This CDR3 is built from 13 residues. The CDR3 here is CASSVDSNTEAFF. The CDR3 DNA reads as TGTGCCAGCAGTGTAGACAGTAACACTGAAGCTTTCTTT.

The chain carries TRBV18 and TRBJ2-5; D is undetermined. CDR3 length equals 14 residues. Trimming removed 2 bases at V and 1 base at J, with 8 bases between. The germline V gene encodes CDR1 KGHSH and CDR2 LQKENI. The CDR3 sequence is CASSPRPAQETQYF. CDR3 DNA sequence: TGTGCCAGCTCACCAAGGCCAGCCCAAGAGACCCAGTACTTC.

The genes are TRBV10-3 and TRBJ2-3; TRBD2 matches 10 bases. Germline V gene sequence: CDR1 ENHRY, CDR2 SYGVKD. V lost 8 bases and J lost 2; bases outside the gene matches: 7. This CDR3 has 15 residues. CDR3 residues: CAILPSGSVTDTQYF. CDR3 DNA sequence: TGTGCCATCCTACCTAGCGGGAGTGTCACAGATACGCAGTATTTT.

The chain links TRBV29-1 to TRBJ2-5, with D perhaps TRBD2 (5 bases). Germline CDR1 reads SQVTM; CDR2 reads ANQGSEA. With 4 bases removed from V and 5 bases from J, the gap between germline ends came to 14 bases. This CDR3 is 13 amino acids long. The CDR3 loop is CSVGRRLRETQYF. CDR3 nucleotide sequence: TGCAGCGTTGGGCGACGACTACGTGAGACCCAGTACTTC.

This chain joins TRBV6-5 and TRBJ1-2; no firm D call. The CDR3 length is 14 residues. Trimming pared 0 bases from V and 2 bases from J, leaving 7 bases between. Germline V gene data show CDR1 as MNHEY and CDR2 as SVGAGI. The CDR3 sequence is CASSYSIQNYGYTF. CDR3 DNA sequence: TGTGCCAGCAGTTACTCGATCCAGAACTATGGCTACACCTTC.

The chain carries TRBV5-1 and TRBJ2-5; D unclear. Germline assignment: CDR1 SGHRS and CDR2 YFSETQ. Deletions cut 0 bases from V and 4 bases from J, with 13 bases between. The CDR3 extends over 15 amino acids. DNA for the CDR3: TGCGCCAGCAGCTTGGCCCTAACCACCGGAGAGACCCAGTACTTC. Its translation is CASSLALTTGETQYF.

This chain connects TRBV6-6 to TRBJ1-2; TRBD1 is a possible D gene (5 bases). V shed 2 bases and J shed 7 bases, with 17 bases lying between them. The CDR3 covers 15 residues. CDR1 and CDR2 (germline): MNHNY, SVGAGI (reference sequence). CDR3 DNA: TGTGCCAGCAGTTACGAGCGTTATGGGGCCCGTGGCTACACCTTC. Encoded protein: CASSYERYGARGYTF.

The chain joins TRBV6-1 to TRBJ2-5, with D unresolved. CDR1 MNHNS and CDR2 SASEGT come from the germline V gene. Trimming cost V 1 base and J 9 bases, with 12 bases left between them. The CDR3 has 13 residues. In DNA form, the CDR3 reads TGTGCCAGCAGTGAAGGACCGGCGGCGGCCCAGTACTTC. It yields the protein CASSEGPAAAQYF.

This chain uses TRBV5-4 with TRBJ2-3, with TRBD2 as a possible D gene (6 bases). V lost 3 bases, J lost 14 bases, and 22 bases lay in between. The length of the CDR3 is 14 residues. Germline CDR1 is SGHNT and CDR2 is YYREEE (reference sequence). CDR3 in DNA: TGTGCCAGCAGCTCCTCCTATAGAGCGGGTTTTCGGTATTTT. Translating gives CASSSSYRAGFRYF.